A selection of T cell receptor beta chains follows, all from one sample in a study of blood T cell repertoires in COVID-19. TCRdb's copy holds only in-frame clones and misses some; the assay was immunoSEQ multiplex PCR. The sample comprises approximately 280,000 clones, around 89% of which are singletons, and approximately 4.2% rests with the top ten. Material: peripheral blood. The receptors originated from a man in his forties or fifties with acute or convalescent COVID-19. The CDR3 runs from the conserved cysteine through the conserved F or W. A D gene is named only where the DNA matches it firmly. Clone size appears in some rows only: once, few, many, or a class for an expanded clone.

len | abundance | j_gene | d_gene | v_gene | CDR3aa | CDR3nt
13 | NA | TRBJ1-6 | TRBD1 | TRBV6-5 | CAGRQGKGSPLHF | TGTGCCGGCAGACAGGGTAAAGGGTCACCCCTCCACTTT
16 | few | TRBJ2-2 | NA | TRBV15 | CATSRGGGVNTGELFF | TGTGCCACCAGCAGAGGTGGCGGGGTGAACACCGGGGAGCTGTTTTTT
12 | NA | TRBJ2-5 | TRBD1 | TRBV4-2 | CASGTAQETQYF | TGTGCCAGCGGGACAGCCCAAGAGACCCAGTACTTC
15 | NA | TRBJ1-4 | NA | TRBV4-1 | CASSQDTGDNEKLFF | TGCGCCAGCAGCCAAGATACGGGAGACAATGAAAAACTGTTTTTT
13 | NA | TRBJ2-7 | TRBD1 | TRBV6-4 | CASSVDRGYEQYF | TGTGCCAGCAGTGTGGACAGGGGATACGAGCAGTACTTC
15 | NA | TRBJ1-2 | NA | TRBV2 | CASSAGGLTNYGYTF | TGTGCCAGCAGCGCTGGAGGGCTGACTAACTATGGCTACACCTTC
13 | NA | TRBJ1-2 | TRBD1 | TRBV5-4 | CASSRDRGYGYTF | TGTGCCAGCAGCCGGGACAGGGGATATGGCTACACCTTC
16 | NA | TRBJ1-6 | NA | TRBV15 | CATSRDRASSNSPLHF | TGTGCCACCAGCAGGGACAGAGCCAGCTCCAATTCACCCCTCCACTTT
15 | NA | TRBJ2-7 | TRBD2 | TRBV5-1 | CASSLVGTNIYEQYF | TGCGCCAGCAGCTTGGTTGGGACTAATATCTACGAGCAGTACTTC
15 | NA | TRBJ1-2 | TRBD1 | TRBV9 | CASSPLGTGHYGYTF | TGTGCCAGCAGCCCCCTCGGGACAGGGCACTATGGCTACACCTTC
16 | NA | TRBJ2-7 | TRBD2 | TRBV30 | CAWSSLAGGVSYEQYF | TGTGCCTGGAGTTCTCTAGCGGGGGGGGTCTCCTACGAGCAGTACTTC
12 | NA | TRBJ1-2 | NA | TRBV19 | CASSDWPGGYTF | TGTGCCAGTAGCGATTGGCCTGGTGGCTACACCTTC
14 | NA | TRBJ1-1 | NA | TRBV10-3 | CAISDGSPGTEAFF | TGTGCCATCAGTGACGGGTCTCCAGGGACTGAAGCTTTCTTT
16 | once | TRBJ2-3 | TRBD2 | TRBV6-1 | CASSERIRAGGDTQYF | TGTGCCAGCAGTGAACGAATTCGAGCGGGGGGTGATACGCAGTATTTT
15 | NA | TRBJ1-1 | NA | TRBV5-4 | CASTPRPTLNTEAFF | TGTGCCAGCACCCCGCGGCCCACTCTGAACACTGAAGCTTTCTTT
14 | NA | TRBJ1-2 | NA | TRBV5-4 | CASSLSQGFYGYTF | TGTGCCAGCAGCTTGAGCCAGGGCTTCTATGGCTACACCTTC
14 | NA | TRBJ2-3 | NA | TRBV25-1 | CASSEWTDTDTQYF | TGTGCCAGCAGTGAGTGGACAGACACAGATACGCAGTATTTT
17 | NA | TRBJ1-2 | TRBD1 | TRBV19 | CASSSRRGGQGFRGYTF | TGTGCCAGTAGTAGCCGAAGAGGGGGACAGGGGTTTCGTGGCTACACCTTC
14 | NA | TRBJ1-3 | TRBD1 | TRBV5-1 | CASSLQGAGNTIYF | TGCGCCAGCAGCTTACAGGGGGCAGGAAACACCATATATTTT
15 | NA | TRBJ1-4 | NA | TRBV4-1 | CASSRSGRRGEKLFF | TGCGCCAGCAGCCGGTCTGGAAGGAGGGGTGAAAAACTGTTTTTT
15 | once | TRBJ1-1 | NA | TRBV19 | CASSTSGQANTEAFF | TGTGCCAGTAGTACCTCGGGACAAGCGAACACTGAAGCTTTCTTT
15 | NA | TRBJ1-4 | NA | TRBV21-1 | CASSKYRGTNEKLFF | TGTGCCAGCAGCAAATATAGGGGGACTAATGAAAAACTGTTTTTT
11 | NA | TRBJ2-7 | TRBD1 | TRBV30 | CATGQGYEQYF | TGTGCCACGGGACAGGGGTACGAGCAGTACTTC
16 | NA | TRBJ2-7 | TRBD1 | TRBV4-2 | CASSQDSLDRVYEQYF | TGTGCCAGCAGCCAAGACTCCCTTGACAGGGTGTACGAGCAGTACTTC
13 | few | TRBJ2-1 | NA | TRBV12-3/TRBV12-4 | CASSVIQGNEQFF | TGTGCCAGCAGTGTGATTCAGGGGAATGAGCAGTTCTTC
17 | NA | TRBJ2-1 | TRBD1 | TRBV24-1 | CATSDSPGQGSYNEQFF | TGTGCCACCAGTGATTCCCCTGGACAGGGCTCCTACAATGAGCAGTTCTTC
14 | few | TRBJ1-1 | NA | TRBV19 | CASSPISGNTEAFF | TGTGCCAGTAGTCCGATCTCAGGGAACACTGAAGCTTTCTTT
20 | NA | TRBJ2-2 | TRBD1 | TRBV19 | CASSILPKIRDRDNTGELFF | TGTGCCAGTAGTATACTCCCTAAGATCCGGGACAGGGACAACACCGGGGAGCTGTTTTTT
12 | NA | TRBJ1-3 | NA | TRBV11-2 | CASRGFGGPIYF | TGTGCCAGCAGGGGATTTGGGGGCCCCATATATTTT
14 | NA | TRBJ1-1 | NA | TRBV2 | CASSEFGGNTEAFF | TGTGCCAGCAGTGAATTCGGCGGGAACACTGAAGCTTTCTTT
13 | NA | TRBJ2-7 | TRBD1 | TRBV7-2 | CASSFQGAGEQYF | TGTGCCAGCAGCTTTCAGGGGGCGGGGGAGCAGTACTTC
15 | once | TRBJ1-6 | TRBD1 | TRBV6-1 | CASSERDRGNSPLHF | TGTGCCAGCAGTGAACGGGACAGGGGTAATTCACCCCTCCACTTT
13 | NA | TRBJ2-1 | NA | TRBV4-1 | CASSQGQSDEQFF | TGCGCCAGCAGCCAAGGTCAGTCCGATGAGCAGTTCTTC
13 | NA | TRBJ1-1 | NA | TRBV5-1 | CASSLETGGEAFF | TGCGCCAGCAGCTTAGAGACAGGCGGTGAAGCTTTCTTT
13 | NA | TRBJ1-2 | NA | TRBV19 | CASNGQPNYGYTF | TGTGCCAGTAATGGACAGCCTAACTATGGCTACACCTTC
16 | NA | TRBJ2-1 | TRBD2 | TRBV2 | CASSEARLAGKDEQFF | TGTGCCAGCAGTGAAGCTAGGCTAGCGGGGAAAGATGAGCAGTTCTTC
16 | NA | TRBJ2-5 | TRBD2 | TRBV4-2 | CASSQGIAGWQETQYF | TGTGCCAGCAGCCAAGGAATAGCGGGTTGGCAAGAGACCCAGTACTTC